The following is a T cell receptor beta chain sequence with its context. Trimming cost V 1 base and J 5 bases, with 15 bases left between them. The CDR3 consists of 16 residues. Germline loops: CDR1 LGHNA, CDR2 YSLEER. The data stem from a study of cytomegalovirus exposure and HLA in healthy donors. Primers included in the PCR were 60 Vbeta and 13 Jbeta primers. Sequencing was performed with immunoSEQ multiplex PCR; in TCRdb, only in-frame clones are kept and a portion is missing. The sample gives some 180,000 clones, roughly 85% of which show up once; around 4.3% is in the top ten. The clonotype originates from a woman aged 25 to 39 in good health and CMV-seropositive. Sequencing was carried out using PBMCs. The chain couples TRBV4-3 to TRBJ2-1, with D perhaps TRBD2 (6 bases). The CDR3 sequence is CASSQGRRGYDNEQFF. For the CDR3, the DNA is TGCGCCAGCAGCCAAGGTAGACGGGGGTACGACAATGAGCAGTTCTTC.